These T cell receptor beta chains were read from a single sample in a study of control samples from healthy donors and cancer patients. Using immunoSEQ multiplex PCR, the repertoire was profiled, and TCRdb retains in-frame clones only, with some absent. The table has around 250,000 clones, about 80% seen once. Sequenced: PBMCs. The source is a woman aged 55-70 years with lung cancer. CDR3s include the opening cysteine and the closing phenylalanine or tryptophan.

v_gene	j_gene	CDR3aa
TRBV3-1/TRBV3-2	TRBJ2-4	CASSPRELTLAKNIQYF
TRBV19	TRBJ1-4	CASSIRGQGVEKLFF
TRBV5-4	TRBJ2-5	CASSFRLGIQETQYF
TRBV7-3	TRBJ1-6	CASATANSPLHF
TRBV9	TRBJ1-3	CASSVTWTTGNTIYF
TRBV18	TRBJ1-5	CASSPTGAEPQHF
TRBV5-1	TRBJ2-5	CASRPVANQETQYF
TRBV19	TRBJ2-1	CASSDSGRVEQFF
TRBV6-5	TRBJ1-5	CASREGAGQPQHF
TRBV2	TRBJ2-3	CASSERSRTDTQYF
TRBV5-4	TRBJ2-1	CASSLGSGEGGTEQFF
TRBV27	TRBJ1-2	CASSRTRASDSGYTF
TRBV3-1/TRBV3-2	TRBJ2-2	CASSQRYSGSRRNTGELFF
TRBV19	TRBJ2-5	CASSMSHQETQYF